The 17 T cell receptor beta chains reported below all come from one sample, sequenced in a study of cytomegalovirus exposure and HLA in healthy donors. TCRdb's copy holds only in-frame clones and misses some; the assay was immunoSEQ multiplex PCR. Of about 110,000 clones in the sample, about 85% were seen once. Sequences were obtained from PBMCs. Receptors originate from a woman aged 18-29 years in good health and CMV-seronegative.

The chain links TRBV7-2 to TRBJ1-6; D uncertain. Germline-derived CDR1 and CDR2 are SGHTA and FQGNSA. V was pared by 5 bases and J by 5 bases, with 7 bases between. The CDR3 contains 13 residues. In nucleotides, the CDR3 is TGTGCCAGCAGCCCCCTAGATAATTCACCCCTCCACTTT. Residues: CASSPLDNSPLHF.

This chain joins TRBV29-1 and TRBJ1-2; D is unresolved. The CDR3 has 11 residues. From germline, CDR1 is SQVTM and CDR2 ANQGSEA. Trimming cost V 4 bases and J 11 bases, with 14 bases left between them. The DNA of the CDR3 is TGCAGCGTTGTATCCGGAGCTGTGTACACCTTC. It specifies CSVVSGAVYTF.

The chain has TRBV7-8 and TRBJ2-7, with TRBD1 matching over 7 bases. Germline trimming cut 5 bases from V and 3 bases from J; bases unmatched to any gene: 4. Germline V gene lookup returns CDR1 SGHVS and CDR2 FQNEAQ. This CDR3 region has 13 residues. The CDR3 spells CASSQDRYYEQYF. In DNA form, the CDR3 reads TGTGCCAGCAGCCAGGACAGGTACTACGAGCAGTACTTC.

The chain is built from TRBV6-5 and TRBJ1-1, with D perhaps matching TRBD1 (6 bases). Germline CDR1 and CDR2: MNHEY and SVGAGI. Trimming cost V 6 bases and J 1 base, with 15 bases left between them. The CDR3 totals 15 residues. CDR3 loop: CASSPQGQSNTEAFF. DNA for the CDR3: TGTGCCAGCAGCCCTCAGGGGCAGTCGAACACTGAAGCTTTCTTT.

The CDR3 is CALSRGSTDTQYF. The DNA of the CDR3 is TGTGCCCTCTCCCGGGGGAGCACAGATACGCAGTATTTT. The chain recombines TRBV30 with TRBJ2-3, with a weak D call TRBD2 (6 bases). The V end lost 8 bases, the J end lost 0 bases, and 12 bases lay between the germline ends. The CDR3 loop spans 13 amino acids. Per germline, CDR1 GTSNPN and CDR2 SVGIG (reference sequence).

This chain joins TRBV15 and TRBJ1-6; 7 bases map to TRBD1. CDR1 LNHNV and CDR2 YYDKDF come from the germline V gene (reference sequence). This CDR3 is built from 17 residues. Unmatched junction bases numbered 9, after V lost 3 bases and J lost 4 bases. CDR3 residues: CATSRGSGTAYNSPLHF. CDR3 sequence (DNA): TGTGCCACCAGCAGGGGATCCGGGACAGCTTATAATTCACCCCTCCACTTT. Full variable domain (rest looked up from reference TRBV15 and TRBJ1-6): DAMVIQNPRYQVTQFGKPVTLSCSQTLNHNVMYWYQQKSSQAPKLLFHYYDKDFNNEADTPDNFQSRRPNTSFCFLDIRSPGLGDTAMYLCATSRGSGTAYNSPLHFGNGTRLTVT.

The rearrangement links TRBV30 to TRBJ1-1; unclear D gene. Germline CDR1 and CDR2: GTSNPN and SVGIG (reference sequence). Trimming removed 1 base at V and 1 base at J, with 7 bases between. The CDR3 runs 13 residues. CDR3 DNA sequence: TGTGCCTGGAGTGCCACCGGGAACACTGAAGCTTTCTTT. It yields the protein CAWSATGNTEAFF.

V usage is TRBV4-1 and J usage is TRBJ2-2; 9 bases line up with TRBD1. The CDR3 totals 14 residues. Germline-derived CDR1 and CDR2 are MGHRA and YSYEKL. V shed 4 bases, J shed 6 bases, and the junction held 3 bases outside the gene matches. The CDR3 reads CASSLTGGAGELFF. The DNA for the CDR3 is TGCGCCAGCAGCCTGACAGGGGGGGCCGGGGAGCTGTTTTTT.

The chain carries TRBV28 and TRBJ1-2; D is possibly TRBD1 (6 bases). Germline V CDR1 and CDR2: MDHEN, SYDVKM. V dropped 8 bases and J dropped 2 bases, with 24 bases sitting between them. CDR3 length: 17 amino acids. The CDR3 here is CASHMWAAGASNYGYTF. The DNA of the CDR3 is TGTGCCAGCCATATGTGGGCGGCAGGGGCGTCAAACTATGGCTACACCTTC.

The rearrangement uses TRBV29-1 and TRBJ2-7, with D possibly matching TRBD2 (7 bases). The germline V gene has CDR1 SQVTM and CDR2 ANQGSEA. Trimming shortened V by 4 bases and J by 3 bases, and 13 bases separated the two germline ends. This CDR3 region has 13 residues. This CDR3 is CSVVRGADYEQYF. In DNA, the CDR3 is TGCAGCGTTGTCCGGGGGGCGGACTACGAGCAGTACTTC.

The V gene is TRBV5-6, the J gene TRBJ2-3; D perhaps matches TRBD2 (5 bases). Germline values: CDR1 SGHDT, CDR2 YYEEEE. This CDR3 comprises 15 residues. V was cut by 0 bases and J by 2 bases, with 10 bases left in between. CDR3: CASSLGLGNTDTQYF. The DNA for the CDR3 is TGTGCCAGCAGCTTGGGGCTCGGGAACACAGATACGCAGTATTTT.

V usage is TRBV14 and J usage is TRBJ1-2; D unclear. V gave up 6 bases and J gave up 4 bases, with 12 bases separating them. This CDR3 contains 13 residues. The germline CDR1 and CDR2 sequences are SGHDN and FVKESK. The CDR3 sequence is CASSRFRSYGYTF. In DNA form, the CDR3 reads TGTGCCAGCAGTCGGTTCAGGTCCTATGGCTACACCTTC.

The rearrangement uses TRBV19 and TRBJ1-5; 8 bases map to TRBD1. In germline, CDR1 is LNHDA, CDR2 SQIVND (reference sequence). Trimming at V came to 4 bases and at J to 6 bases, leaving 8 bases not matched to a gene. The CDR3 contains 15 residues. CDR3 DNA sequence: TGTGCCAGTAGTACGGGACAGGCGCGCGGTCAGCCCCAGCATTTT. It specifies CASSTGQARGQPQHF.

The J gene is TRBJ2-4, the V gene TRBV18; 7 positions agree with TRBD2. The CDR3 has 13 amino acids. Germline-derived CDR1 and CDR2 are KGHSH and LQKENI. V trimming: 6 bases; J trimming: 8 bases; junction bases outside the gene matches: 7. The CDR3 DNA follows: TGTGCCAGCTCGACTGCGGGGGAGTACATTCAGTACTTC. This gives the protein CASSTAGEYIQYF.

The CDR3 protein is CASSLAGGEVYEKLFF. The CDR3 coding sequence is TGTGCCAGCAGCTTGGCCGGGGGGGAGGTTTATGAAAAACTGTTTTTT. The J gene is TRBJ1-4, the V gene TRBV5-6; maybe TRBD1 (5 bases). With 0 bases removed from V and 6 bases from J, the gap between germline ends came to 15 bases. This CDR3 has 16 amino acids. Germline CDR1 is SGHDT and CDR2 is YYEEEE.

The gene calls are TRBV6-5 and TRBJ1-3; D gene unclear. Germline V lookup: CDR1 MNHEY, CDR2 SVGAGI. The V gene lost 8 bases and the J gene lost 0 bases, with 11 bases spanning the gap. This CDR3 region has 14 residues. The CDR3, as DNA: TGTGCCAGCTTTTCGGGAACCTCTGGAAACACCATATATTTT. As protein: CASFSGTSGNTIYF.

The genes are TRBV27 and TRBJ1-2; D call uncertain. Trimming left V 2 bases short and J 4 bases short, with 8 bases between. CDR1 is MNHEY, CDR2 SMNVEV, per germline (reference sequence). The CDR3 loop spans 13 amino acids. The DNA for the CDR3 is TGTGCCAGCAGTTTAGACGGGAGCTATGGCTACACCTTC. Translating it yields CASSLDGSYGYTF.